This is a list of T cell receptor beta chains from one sample in a study of PD-1 blockade in classical Hodgkin lymphoma. Sequencing was performed with immunoSEQ multiplex PCR; in TCRdb, only in-frame clones are kept and a portion is missing. This table holds some 20,000 clones, 80% found once. The input for sequencing was peripheral blood mononuclear cells (PBMCs), taken before the second cycle of nivolumab. These receptors were collected from a human donor with classical Hodgkin lymphoma. The CDR3 runs from the conserved cysteine through the conserved F or W. A D gene is named only where the DNA matches it firmly. Size values are once, few and many counts, or a class for expanded clones, and some rows have none.

>TRBV7-9|.|.|TRBJ2-5
TGTGCCAGCAGCTCAGGACAGAGCGGGGAGACCCAGTACTTC
CASSSGQSGETQYF
>TRBV28|TRBD1|.|TRBJ1-4
TGTGCCAGCAGTTCCAAAGGGACAGGGGCTGAAAAACTGTTTTTT
CASSSKGTGAEKLFF
>TRBV4-1|TRBD2|.|TRBJ2-3
TGCGCCAGCAGCCGGGAAGGTCCTAGCGGGAGGGCTAGCACAGATACGCAGTATTTT
CASSREGPSGRASTDTQYF
>TRBV6-5|.|.|TRBJ2-2
TGTGCCAGCAGTGTGAGGAGTAGGGTGGGCGGGGAGCTGTTTTTT
CASSVRSRVGGELFF
>TRBV19|.|.|TRBJ1-2
TGTGCCAGTATCGGGCCACCGAACTATGGCTACACCTTC
CASIGPPNYGYTF
>TRBV6-6|.|few|TRBJ1-3
TGTGCCAGCAGTTACGGGGGATCTGGAAACACCATATATTTT
CASSYGGSGNTIYF
>TRBV25-1|.|.|TRBJ2-1
TGTGCCAGCAGTGTGAGGGGTCCGGGACTTTTGACTGAGCAGTTCTTC
CASSVRGPGLLTEQFF
>TRBV19|.|medium-sized|TRBJ1-5
TGTGCCAGTAGCCATACGAGCAATCAGCCCCAGCATTTT
CASSHTSNQPQHF
>TRBV4-1|.|.|TRBJ1-6
TGCGCCAGCAGCCAAGATTACAATTCACCCCTCCACTTT
CASSQDYNSPLHF
>TRBV2|TRBD2|.|TRBJ2-3
TGTGCCAGCAGTGAAAGAAGCGGGAGGTTGACAGATACGCAGTATTTT
CASSERSGRLTDTQYF
>TRBV5-4|TRBD2|.|TRBJ2-2
TGTGCCAGCAGCTCCGGGACTAGCCGCAGAATCACCGGGGAGCTGTTTTTT
CASSSGTSRRITGELFF
>TRBV28|.|.|TRBJ2-2
TGTGCCAGCAGTTTATGGGGCCTATCCCTAGGACCCGGGGAGCTGTTTTTT
CASSLWGLSLGPGELFF
>TRBV25-1|TRBD2|once|TRBJ2-4
TGTGCCAGCAGTCCCCAGCGGGAATTAGCCAAAAACATTCAGTACTTC
CASSPQRELAKNIQYF
>TRBV11-3|.|.|TRBJ2-3
TGTGCCAGCAGCGTGTCAGATACGCAGTATTTT
CASSVSDTQYF
>TRBV2|TRBD1|.|TRBJ1-6
TGTGCCAGCAACGCACAGGGGTTTTGGTCACCCCTCCACTTT
CASNAQGFWSPLHF
>TRBV5-4|.|medium-sized|TRBJ1-6
TGTGCCAGCAGCTTGGATTGGGGGCTAGGCTATAATTCACCCCTCCACTTT
CASSLDWGLGYNSPLHF
>TRBV28|TRBD1|.|TRBJ2-2
TGTGCCAGCAGTGTGGACAGGACCGGGGAGCTGTTTTTT
CASSVDRTGELFF
>TRBV29-1|.|.|TRBJ1-2
TGCAGCGTTGGAATGGCAGGGGCGTATGGCTACACCTTC
CSVGMAGAYGYTF
>TRBV30|TRBD2|.|TRBJ2-7
TGTGCCTGGACAGTAGCGGGAGGGGACGAGCAGTACTTC
CAWTVAGGDEQYF
>TRBV7-9|.|.|TRBJ1-4
TGTGCCAGCAGCTTGGGGGAGGGAAATGAAAAACTGTTTTTT
CASSLGEGNEKLFF
>TRBV6-5|.|.|TRBJ1-1
TGTGCCAGCAGCGCGGGCGGTGAAGCTTTCTTT
CASSAGGEAFF
>TRBV4-1|.|.|TRBJ1-2
TGCGCCAGCAGCCAAGAACAGTTTAACTATGGCTACACCTTC
CASSQEQFNYGYTF
>TRBV27|.|.|TRBJ2-3
TGTGCCAGCAGGCCCGTTGGGAGGACCCCGGATAGGGATACGCAGTATTTT
CASRPVGRTPDRDTQYF
>TRBV5-1|.|.|TRBJ1-2
TGCGCCAGCAGCTTGGCGGGGTATGGCTACACCTTC
CASSLAGYGYTF
>TRBV9|TRBD2|.|TRBJ2-7
TGTGCCAGCAGCGTAGACCCTAGCGGGATCTACGAGCAGTACTTC
CASSVDPSGIYEQYF
>TRBV10-2|.|.|TRBJ1-1
TGTGCCACCACTAAGAACACTGAAGCTTTCTTT
CATTKNTEAFF
>TRBV11-3|TRBD1|.|TRBJ2-2
TGTGCCAGCGAGAGGACAGGGCGCACCGGGGAGCTGTTTTTT
CASERTGRTGELFF
>TRBV4-3|.|.|TRBJ1-6
TGCGCCAGCAGCCAAGATAACAACGCGAATTCACCCCTCCACTTT
CASSQDNNANSPLHF
>TRBV28|.|.|TRBJ2-3
TGTGCCAGCAGTTCGATAATGACAGTCACAGATACGCAGTATTTT
CASSSIMTVTDTQYF
>TRBV6-6|TRBD1|.|TRBJ2-7
TGTGCCAGCAGTAAGACAGGGGTTAGCTACGAGCAGTACTTC
CASSKTGVSYEQYF
>TRBV6-1|TRBD2|.|TRBJ2-3
TGTGCCAGCAGTGAGACTAGCGGGGGGTTTGCAGATACGCAGTATTTT
CASSETSGGFADTQYF
>TRBV28|TRBD1|few|TRBJ2-2
TGTGCCAGCAGCCAGGGGGCGAACACCGGGGAGCTGTTTTTT
CASSQGANTGELFF
>TRBV2|.|.|TRBJ2-1
TGTGCCAGCAGTGGCCCATACAATGAGCAGTTCTTC
CASSGPYNEQFF
>TRBV7-6|TRBD2|.|TRBJ2-7
TGTGCCAGCAGCCCACTAGCGAAATCCTACGAGCAGTACTTC
CASSPLAKSYEQYF
>TRBV18|.|.|TRBJ2-7
TGTGCCAGCTCACCTGCTATAATCACCCGCGGCTACGAGCAGTACTTC
CASSPAIITRGYEQYF
>TRBV18|.|.|TRBJ2-7
TGTGCCAGCTCACCGAGTGAACAGCCCTACGAGCAGTACTTC
CASSPSEQPYEQYF
>TRBV28|TRBD1|.|TRBJ2-5
TGTGCCAGCAGTTCCCTGACGAGGACAGGGACGATCCGGGTGGAGACCCAGTACTTC
CASSSLTRTGTIRVETQYF
>TRBV9|.|.|TRBJ1-1
TGTGCCAGCAGCGTAGTCCCAGAGGGGAACACTGAAGCTTTCTTT
CASSVVPEGNTEAFF
>TRBV6-5|TRBD2|.|TRBJ2-3
TGTGCCAGCAGTTACTTCCCAGCGGGGGGAACAGATACGCAGTATTTT
CASSYFPAGGTDTQYF
>TRBV7-9|.|.|TRBJ2-2
TGTGCCAGCAGCTTTAAAAAAGAGAACACCGGGGAGCTGTTTTTT
CASSFKKENTGELFF
>TRBV5-1|TRBD1|.|TRBJ2-7
TGCGCCAGCAGCCCTCCACGGACAGGGGACTACGAGCAGTACTTC
CASSPPRTGDYEQYF
>TRBV21-1|.|.|TRBJ2-7
TGTGCCAGCAGCACCGGGACTAGCGGGAGAGGGCCTGACTACGAGCAGTACTTC
CASSTGTSGRGPDYEQYF
>TRBV7-8|.|.|TRBJ2-1
TGTGCCAGCAGCTTAGCCCCCAAAAATGAGCAGTTCTTC
CASSLAPKNEQFF
>TRBV6-5|TRBD1|.|TRBJ2-1
TGTGCCAGCAGTCCCGGGACAGAAGCCTACAATGAGCAGTTCTTC
CASSPGTEAYNEQFF
>TRBV7-9|.|medium-sized|TRBJ2-1
TGTGCCAGCAGCTTATCGGCGCTGGGGCCGGGCAATGAGCAGTTCTTC
CASSLSALGPGNEQFF
>TRBV6-5|.|.|TRBJ2-2
TGTGCCAGCAGTTACTCAGGGTCCGGGGAGCTGTTTTTT
CASSYSGSGELFF
>TRBV9|.|.|TRBJ2-7
TGTGCCAGCAGCCCCTGGGACTCCCAGACGGCGCAGTACTTC
CASSPWDSQTAQYF
>TRBV29-1|.|.|TRBJ2-3
TGCAGCGTCAAAGCAGGGGGCACAGATACGCAGTATTTT
CSVKAGGTDTQYF
>TRBV5-4|.|.|TRBJ2-1
TGTGCCAGCAGCTTGGACAAATCAGTGGTCCATGAGCAGTTCTTC
CASSLDKSVVHEQFF
>TRBV11-2|TRBD1|.|TRBJ2-2
TGTGCCAGCAGCGCAGGGACAGGAAACACCGGGGAGCTGTTTTTT
CASSAGTGNTGELFF
>TRBV2|.|few|TRBJ2-3
TGTGCCAGCCGAGAACAGGGCCCCACTAATACGCAGTATTTT
CASREQGPTNTQYF
>TRBV2|TRBD1|.|TRBJ1-2
TGTGCCAGCAGCTTCGGGACAGGGCTCTATGGCTACACCTTC
CASSFGTGLYGYTF
>TRBV2|TRBD2|.|TRBJ2-1
TGTGCCAGCAGTGAAGTTGGCGGGAGTACTTCGCAGTTCTTC
CASSEVGGSTSQFF
>TRBV27|.|.|TRBJ2-4
TGTGCCAGCAGTTATAAGGGCAAAAACATTCAGTACTTC
CASSYKGKNIQYF
>TRBV2|.|.|TRBJ2-7
TGTGCCAGCAGTCCCGCCTACGAGCAGTACTTC
CASSPAYEQYF
>TRBV7-7|TRBD2|few|TRBJ2-1
TGTGCTAGCAGCTCCTTTGCGGGAGAAGCGGGGGAGCAGTTCTTC
CASSSFAGEAGEQFF
>TRBV7-2|.|.|TRBJ1-4
TGTGCCAGCAGCTTAGTGCTGGGGGCAACTAATGAAAAACTGTTTTTT
CASSLVLGATNEKLFF
>TRBV7-9|TRBD2|.|TRBJ2-1
TGTGCCAGCAGTCGAAGGACTAGCGGGATTTCGTACAATGAGCAGTTCTTC
CASSRRTSGISYNEQFF
>TRBV11-2|TRBD1|.|TRBJ2-3
TGTGCCAGCAGTCGACAGGGGGCAAATACGCAGTATTTT
CASSRQGANTQYF
>TRBV5-4|.|.|TRBJ1-1
TGTGCCAGCAGCCCCAGGGAGGTCCCCACTGAAGCTTTCTTT
CASSPREVPTEAFF